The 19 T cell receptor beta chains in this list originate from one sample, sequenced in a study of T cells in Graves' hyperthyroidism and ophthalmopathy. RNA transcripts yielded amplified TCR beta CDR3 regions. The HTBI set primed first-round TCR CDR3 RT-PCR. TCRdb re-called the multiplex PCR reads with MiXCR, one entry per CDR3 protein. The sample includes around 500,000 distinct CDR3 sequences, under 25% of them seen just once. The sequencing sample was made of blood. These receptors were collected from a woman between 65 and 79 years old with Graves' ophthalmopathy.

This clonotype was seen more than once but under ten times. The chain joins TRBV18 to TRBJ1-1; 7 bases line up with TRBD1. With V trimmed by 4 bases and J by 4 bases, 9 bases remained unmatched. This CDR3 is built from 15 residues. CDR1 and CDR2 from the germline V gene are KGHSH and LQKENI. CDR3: CASSLRQGWGTEAFF. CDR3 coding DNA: TGTGCCAGCTCACTACGACAGGGATGGGGCACTGAAGCTTTCTTT.

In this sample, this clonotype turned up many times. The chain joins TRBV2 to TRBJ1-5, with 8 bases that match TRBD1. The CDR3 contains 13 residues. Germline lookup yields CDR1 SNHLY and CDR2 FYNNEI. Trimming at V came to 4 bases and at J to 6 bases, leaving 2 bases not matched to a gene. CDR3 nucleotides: TGTGCCAGCAGTGTCACAGGGGGTCAGCCCCAGCATTTT. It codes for CASSVTGGQPQHF.

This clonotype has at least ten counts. The CDR3 region has the DNA TGCAGTGCTGGGGGACTAGCGGGAATCGAGCAGTACTTC. The encoded protein is CSAGGLAGIEQYF. This sequence joins TRBV20-1 and TRBJ2-7, with 13 bases matching TRBD2. J lost 6 bases, V lost 5 bases, and 4 bases had no gene match. Germline V gene sequence: CDR1 DFQATT, CDR2 SNEGSKA (reference sequence). The length of the CDR3 is 13 residues.

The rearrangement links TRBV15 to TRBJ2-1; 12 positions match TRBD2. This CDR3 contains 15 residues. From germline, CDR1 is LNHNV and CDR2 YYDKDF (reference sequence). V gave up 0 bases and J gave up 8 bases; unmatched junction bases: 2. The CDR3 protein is CATSRELAGGYEQFF. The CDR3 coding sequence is TGTGCCACCAGCAGAGAGCTAGCGGGAGGGTATGAGCAGTTCTTC.

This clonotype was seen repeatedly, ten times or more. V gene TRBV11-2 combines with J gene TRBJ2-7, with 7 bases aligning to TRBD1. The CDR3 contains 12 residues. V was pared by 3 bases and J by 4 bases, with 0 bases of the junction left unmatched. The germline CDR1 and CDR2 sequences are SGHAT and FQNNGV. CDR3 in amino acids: CASSLGQYEQYF. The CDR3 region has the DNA TGTGCCAGCAGCTTGGGACAGTACGAGCAGTACTTC.

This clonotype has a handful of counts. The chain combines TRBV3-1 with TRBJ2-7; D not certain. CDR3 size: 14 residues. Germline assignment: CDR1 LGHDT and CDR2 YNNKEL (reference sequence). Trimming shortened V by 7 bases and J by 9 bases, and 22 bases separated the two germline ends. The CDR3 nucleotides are TGTGCCAGCACCTCTTCGGGTACCCCTACGAGGCAGTACTTC. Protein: CASTSSGTPTRQYF.

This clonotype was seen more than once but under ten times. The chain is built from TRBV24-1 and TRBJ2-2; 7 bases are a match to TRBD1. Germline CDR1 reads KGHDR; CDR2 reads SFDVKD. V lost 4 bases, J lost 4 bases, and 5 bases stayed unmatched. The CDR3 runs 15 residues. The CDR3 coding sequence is TGTGCCACCAGTGACCACAGGGGTCGCACCGGGGAGCTGTTTTTT. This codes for CATSDHRGRTGELFF.

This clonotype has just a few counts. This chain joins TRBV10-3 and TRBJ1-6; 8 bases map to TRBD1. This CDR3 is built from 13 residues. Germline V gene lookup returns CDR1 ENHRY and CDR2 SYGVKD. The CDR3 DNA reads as TGTGACATAACAGGGGGACCCCAGGTGACCCTCCACTTT. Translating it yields CDITGGPQVTLHF.

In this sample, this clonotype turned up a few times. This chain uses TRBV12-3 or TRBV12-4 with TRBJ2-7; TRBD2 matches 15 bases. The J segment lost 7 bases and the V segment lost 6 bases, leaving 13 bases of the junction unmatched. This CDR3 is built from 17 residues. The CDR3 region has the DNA TGTGCCAGCAGCCCCGGGACTAGCGGGAGGCACCTACGGGAGCAGTACTTC. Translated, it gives CASSPGTSGRHLREQYF.

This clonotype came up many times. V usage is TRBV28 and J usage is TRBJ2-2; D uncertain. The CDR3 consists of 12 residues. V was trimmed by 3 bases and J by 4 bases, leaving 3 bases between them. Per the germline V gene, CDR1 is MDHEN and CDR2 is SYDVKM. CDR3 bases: TGTGCCAGCAGTTTTTTCACCGGGGAGCTGTTTTTT. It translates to CASSFFTGELFF. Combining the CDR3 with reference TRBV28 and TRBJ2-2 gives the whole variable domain DVKVTQSSRYLVKRTGEKVFLECVQDMDHENMFWYRQDPGLGLRLIYFSYDVKMKEKGDIPEGYSVSREKKERFSLILESASTNQTSMYLCASSFFTGELFFGEGSRLTVL.

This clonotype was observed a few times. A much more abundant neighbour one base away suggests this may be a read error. The CDR3 protein is CASRQGALEPQYF. The CDR3 DNA follows: TGTGCCAGCAGACAGGGGGCCTTAGAGCCCCAGTACTTC. The chain recombines TRBV28 with TRBJ2-5; 9 nucleotides match TRBD1. The CDR3 is 13 residues long. Germline V lookup: CDR1 MDHEN, CDR2 SYDVKM.

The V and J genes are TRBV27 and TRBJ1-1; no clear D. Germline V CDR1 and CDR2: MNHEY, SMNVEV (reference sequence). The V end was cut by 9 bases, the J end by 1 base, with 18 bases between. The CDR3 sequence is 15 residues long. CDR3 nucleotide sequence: TGTGCCAGTGCCCCGTGGGCGGGGAGGAACACTGAAGCTTTCTTT. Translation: CASAPWAGRNTEAFF.

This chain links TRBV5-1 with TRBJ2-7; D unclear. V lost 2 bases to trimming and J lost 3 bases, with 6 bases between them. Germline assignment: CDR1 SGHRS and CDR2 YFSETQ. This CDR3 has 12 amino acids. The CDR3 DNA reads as TGCGCCAGCAGCTTTAACTTCTACGAGCAGTACTTC. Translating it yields CASSFNFYEQYF. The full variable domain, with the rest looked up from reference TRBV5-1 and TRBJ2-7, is KAGVTQTPRYLIKTRGQQVTLSCSPISGHRSVSWYQQTPGQGLQFLFEYFSETQRNKGNFPGRFSGRQFSNSRSEMNVSTLELGDSALYLCASSFNFYEQYFGPGTRLTVT.

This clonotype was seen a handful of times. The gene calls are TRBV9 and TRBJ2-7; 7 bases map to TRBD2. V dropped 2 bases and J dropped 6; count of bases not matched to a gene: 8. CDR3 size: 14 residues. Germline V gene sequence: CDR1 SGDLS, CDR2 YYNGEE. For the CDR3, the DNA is TGTGCCAGCAGCGTGGGGGGGGAAGGGGTCGAGCAGTACTTC. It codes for CASSVGGEGVEQYF.

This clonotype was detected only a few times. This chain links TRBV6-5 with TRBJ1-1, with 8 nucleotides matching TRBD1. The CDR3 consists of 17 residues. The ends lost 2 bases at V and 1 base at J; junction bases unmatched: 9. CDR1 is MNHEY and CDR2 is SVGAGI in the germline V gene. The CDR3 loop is CASSYLGPGQANTEAFF. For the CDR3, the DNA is TGTGCCAGCAGTTACCTTGGACCGGGACAGGCGAACACTGAAGCTTTCTTT.

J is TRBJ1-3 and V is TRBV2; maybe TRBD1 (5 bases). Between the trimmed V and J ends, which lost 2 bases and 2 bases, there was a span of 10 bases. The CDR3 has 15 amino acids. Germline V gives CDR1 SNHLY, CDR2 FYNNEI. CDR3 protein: CASSEYARAGNTIYF. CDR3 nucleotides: TGTGCCAGCAGTGAATACGCCAGGGCTGGAAACACCATATATTTT.

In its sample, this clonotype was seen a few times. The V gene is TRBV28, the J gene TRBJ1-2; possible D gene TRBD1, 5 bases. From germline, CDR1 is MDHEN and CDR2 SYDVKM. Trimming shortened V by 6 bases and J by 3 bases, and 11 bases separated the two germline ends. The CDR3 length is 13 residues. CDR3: CASRGWGDYGYTF. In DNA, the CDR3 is TGTGCCAGCAGAGGTTGGGGGGACTATGGCTACACCTTC.

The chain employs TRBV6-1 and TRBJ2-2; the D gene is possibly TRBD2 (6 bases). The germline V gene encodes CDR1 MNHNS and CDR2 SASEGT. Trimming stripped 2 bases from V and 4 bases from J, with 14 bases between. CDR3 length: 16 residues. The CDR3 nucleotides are TGTGCCAGCAGTGAAACTTGGAGGGTAGTCACCGGGGAGCTGTTTTTT. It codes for CASSETWRVVTGELFF.

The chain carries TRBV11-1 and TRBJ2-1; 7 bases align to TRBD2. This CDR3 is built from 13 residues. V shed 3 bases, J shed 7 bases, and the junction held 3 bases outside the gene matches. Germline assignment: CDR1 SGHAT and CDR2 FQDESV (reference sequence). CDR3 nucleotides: TGTGCCAGCAGCTTGACTAGCTGGAATGAGCAGTTCTTC. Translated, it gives CASSLTSWNEQFF.